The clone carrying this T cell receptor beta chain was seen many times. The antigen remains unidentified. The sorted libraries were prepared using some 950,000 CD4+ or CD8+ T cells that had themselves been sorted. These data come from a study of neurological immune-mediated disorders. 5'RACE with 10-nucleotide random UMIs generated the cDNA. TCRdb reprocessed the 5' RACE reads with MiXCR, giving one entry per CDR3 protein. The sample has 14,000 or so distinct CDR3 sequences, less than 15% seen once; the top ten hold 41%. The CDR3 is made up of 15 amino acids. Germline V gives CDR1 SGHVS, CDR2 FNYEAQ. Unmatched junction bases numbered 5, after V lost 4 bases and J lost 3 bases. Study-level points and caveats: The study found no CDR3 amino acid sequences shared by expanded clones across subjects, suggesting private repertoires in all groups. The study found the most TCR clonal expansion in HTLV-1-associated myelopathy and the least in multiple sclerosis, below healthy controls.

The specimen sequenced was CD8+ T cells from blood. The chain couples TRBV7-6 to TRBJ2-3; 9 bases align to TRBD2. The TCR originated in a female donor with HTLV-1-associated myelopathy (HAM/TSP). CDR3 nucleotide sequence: TGTGCCAGCAGCTCAGCGGGGGGAATAACAGATACGCAGTATTTT. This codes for CASSSAGGITDTQYF.